Listed here is a single T cell receptor beta chain. Normal lung was taken at the farthest possible site, at least 3 cm from tumour. Frozen unsorted single-cell suspensions supplied the genomic DNA. This sample is drawn from a study of immune cell composition in non-small cell lung cancer. The method was immunoSEQ multiplex PCR; TCRdb's version includes in-frame clones alone and lacks a portion of them. The table includes over 15,000 clones, 70% to 85% detected once. Germline lookup yields CDR1 SGHNT and CDR2 YYREEE (reference sequence). This CDR3 comprises 15 residues. The J segment lost 4 bases and the V segment lost 2 bases, leaving 6 bases of the junction unmatched. The same data also contributed to another study, on CD4 T cells in lung cancer.

The source is a human donor with non-small cell lung cancer. Input material: non-adjacent lung tissue. V usage is TRBV5-4 and J usage is TRBJ2-5; 9 nucleotides agree with TRBD2. The CDR3 DNA reads TGTGCCAGCAGCTTTGGCGGGGGGGCGAGAGAGACCCAGTACTTC. This sequence encodes CASSFGGGARETQYF.